The source of this TCR beta chain is a study of blood T cell repertoires in COVID-19. Across the whole study: Sites across the United States, Italy and Spain contributed samples from acute and convalescent COVID-19. In each case, the material was cDNA or gDNA derived from T cells, B-cell-depleted T cells, or PBMCs.

Germline V lookup: CDR1 SQVTM, CDR2 ANQGSEA. Trimming cost V 7 bases and J 6 bases; bases outside gene matches: 6. The CDR3 spans 13 residues. Original handling: Amplified reference gene primers provided the basis for estimating nucleated cell counts. The protocol was immunoSEQ multiplex PCR, while the TCRdb copy is restricted to in-frame clones and leaves out a portion. That table supplies the V and J calls and clone size; D and trimming were determined from the DNA. The table has 250,000 to 300,000 clones, around 84% seen once. The sample taken for sequencing was peripheral blood. The sequence came from a man between 60 and 75 years old with acute or convalescent COVID-19. This chain uses TRBV29-1 with TRBJ1-6; 7 positions agree with TRBD1. CDR3 sequence: CSAQTGFNSPLHF. CDR3 in DNA: TGCAGCGCCCAGACAGGGTTTAATTCACCCCTCCACTTT.